The sequence of this T cell receptor (beta chain) was determined in a study of shared clonotypes between healthy human individuals. Study at large: Ranging from 18 to 49 in age, donors were a couple of women and three men.

Deep-level running was used for the assay. Method: immunoSEQ multiplex PCR; TCRdb's copy keeps in-frame clones and lacks some. The sample includes a few million clones, approximately 92% of them seen just once. Donors, healthy HIV-negative adults, lacked recent acute infections or vaccinations. It was into CD45RA+ naive and CD45RA-negative memory subsets that the CD4+ cells were split. The clonotype was recovered from a man aged 18 to 29 in good health. Material for sequencing was naive CD4+ T cells sorted from blood. Subset described: CD45RA+ positively selected.

The CDR3 protein is CASSSKGSGANVLTF. CDR3 sequence (DNA): TGTGCCAGCAGCTCAAAGGGCTCTGGGGCCAACGTCCTGACTTTC. The V gene is TRBV11-2, the J gene TRBJ2-6, with no clear D. CDR1 SGHAT and CDR2 FQNNGV come from the germline V gene. Trimming removed 4 bases from V and 0 bases from J, with 7 bases in between. This CDR3 is 15 amino acids long.